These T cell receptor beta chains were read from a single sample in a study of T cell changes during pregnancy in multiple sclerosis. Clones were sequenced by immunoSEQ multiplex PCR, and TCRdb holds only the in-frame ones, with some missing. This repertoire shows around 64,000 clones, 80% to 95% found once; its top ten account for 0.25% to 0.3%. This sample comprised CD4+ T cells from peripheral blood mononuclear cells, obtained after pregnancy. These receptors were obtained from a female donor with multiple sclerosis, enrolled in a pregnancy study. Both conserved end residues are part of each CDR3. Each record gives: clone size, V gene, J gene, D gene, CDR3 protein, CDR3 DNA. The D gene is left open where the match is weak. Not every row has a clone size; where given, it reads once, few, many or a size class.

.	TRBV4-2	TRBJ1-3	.	CASSPYAGGGIRSIYF	TGTGCCAGCAGCCCCTACGCCGGGGGGGGAATAAGGTCCATATATTTT
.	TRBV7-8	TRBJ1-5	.	CASRRGNQPQHF	TGTGCCAGCAGAAGAGGGAACCAGCCCCAGCATTTT
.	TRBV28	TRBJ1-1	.	CASSLPGKSGAFF	TGTGCCAGCAGCCTCCCGGGGAAGAGTGGAGCTTTCTTT
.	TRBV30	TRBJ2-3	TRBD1	CAWSGTGFTDTQYF	TGTGCCTGGTCCGGGACAGGATTCACAGATACGCAGTATTTT
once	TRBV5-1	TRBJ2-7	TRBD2	CASSLVRGGSGPYEQYF	TGCGCCAGCAGCTTGGTCCGGGGCGGGAGTGGCCCGTACGAGCAGTACTTC
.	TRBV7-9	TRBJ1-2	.	CASKEVVDGYTF	TGTGCCAGCAAGGAGGTCGTGGATGGCTACACCTTC
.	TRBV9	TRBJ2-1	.	CASSVKLGSYNEQFF	TGTGCCAGCAGCGTTAAGCTCGGCTCCTACAATGAGCAGTTCTTC
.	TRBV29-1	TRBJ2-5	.	CSLWTSGETQYF	TGCAGCTTGTGGACTTCGGGGGAGACCCAGTACTTC
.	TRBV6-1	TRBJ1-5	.	CASRGGRVHQPQHF	TGTGCCAGCAGGGGGGGGAGGGTCCATCAGCCCCAGCATTTT
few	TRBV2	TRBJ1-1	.	CASSHRATAAFF	TGTGCCAGCAGCCACAGGGCAACAGCAGCTTTCTTT
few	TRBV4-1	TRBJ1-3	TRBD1	CASSQVGTGRNTIYF	TGCGCCAGCAGCCAAGTTGGGACAGGGAGAAACACCATATATTTT
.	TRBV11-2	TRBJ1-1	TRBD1	CASSPPTGGRTEAFF	TGTGCCAGCAGCCCACCGACAGGGGGCCGTACTGAAGCTTTCTTT
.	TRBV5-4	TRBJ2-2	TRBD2	CASSSGLAGGANTGELFF	TGTGCCAGCAGCTCCGGACTAGCGGGGGGCGCGAACACCGGGGAGCTGTTTTTT
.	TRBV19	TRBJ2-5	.	CASSKAGAGSGETQYF	TGTGCCAGTAGTAAGGCAGGGGCAGGGTCAGGAGAGACCCAGTACTTC
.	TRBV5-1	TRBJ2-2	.	CASNPEGNTGELFF	TGCGCCAGCAATCCGGAGGGAAACACCGGGGAGCTGTTTTTT
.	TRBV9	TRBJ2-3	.	CASSGYPRDAQYTQYF	TGTGCCAGCAGTGGCTACCCGCGGGATGCACAGTATACGCAGTATTTT
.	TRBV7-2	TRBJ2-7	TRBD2	CASSLASPRGAGRGHEQYF	TGTGCCAGCAGCTTAGCATCCCCGCGGGGGGCGGGGCGGGGGCACGAGCAGTACTTC
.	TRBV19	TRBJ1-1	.	CASSPRGMAEAFF	TGTGCCAGTAGTCCTAGGGGAATGGCTGAAGCTTTCTTT
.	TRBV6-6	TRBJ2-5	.	CASTGSGWETQYF	TGTGCCAGCACGGGCAGCGGTTGGGAGACCCAGTACTTC
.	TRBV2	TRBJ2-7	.	CASTAGWMNEQYF	TGTGCCAGCACGGCAGGGTGGATGAACGAGCAGTACTTC
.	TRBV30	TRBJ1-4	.	CAWSVGDREKLFF	TGTGCCTGGAGTGTAGGCGACAGGGAAAAACTGTTTTTT
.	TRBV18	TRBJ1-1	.	CASSPGGDYTEAFF	TGTGCCAGCTCACCGGGAGGGGATTACACTGAAGCTTTCTTT
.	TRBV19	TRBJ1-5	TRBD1	CASSFRGQGNQPQHF	TGTGCCAGTAGTTTCAGGGGGCAAGGAAATCAGCCCCAGCATTTT
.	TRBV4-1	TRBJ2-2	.	CASSQDPPGGLLGELFF	TGCGCCAGCAGCCAAGATCCCCCGGGGGGCCTCCTCGGGGAGCTGTTTTTT
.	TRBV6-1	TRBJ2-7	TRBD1	CASTKDREHEQYF	TGTGCCAGCACCAAGGACAGGGAACACGAGCAGTACTTC
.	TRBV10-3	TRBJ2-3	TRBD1	CAISEGHPGQGTDTQYF	TGTGCCATCAGTGAGGGCCACCCGGGACAGGGGACAGATACGCAGTATTTT
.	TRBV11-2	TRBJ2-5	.	CASSLDFSRAETQYF	TGTGCCAGCAGCTTAGACTTCAGCAGGGCCGAGACCCAGTACTTC
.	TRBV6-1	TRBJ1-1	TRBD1	CASSGRTGVTEAFF	TGTGCCAGCAGTGGGCGCACAGGGGTCACTGAAGCTTTCTTT
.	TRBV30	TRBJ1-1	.	CAWRMGLYGDTEAFF	TGTGCCTGGAGGATGGGGCTGTATGGGGACACTGAAGCTTTCTTT
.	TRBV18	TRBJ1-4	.	CASSPPAQQEKLFF	TGTGCCAGCTCACCACCCGCCCAACAGGAAAAACTGTTTTTT
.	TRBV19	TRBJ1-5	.	CASSIGGGSNQPQHF	TGTGCCAGTAGTATAGGGGGGGGTAGCAATCAGCCCCAGCATTTT
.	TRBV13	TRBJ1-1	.	CASRGPGNTEAFF	TGTGCCAGCAGGGGTCCGGGGAACACTGAAGCTTTCTTT
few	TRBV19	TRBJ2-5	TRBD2	CASSIAGGQETQYF	TGTGCCAGTAGTATCGCGGGAGGGCAAGAGACCCAGTACTTC
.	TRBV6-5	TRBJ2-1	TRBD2	CASSYSGLAGGYEQFF	TGTGCCAGCAGTTACTCGGGACTAGCGGGAGGGTATGAGCAGTTCTTC
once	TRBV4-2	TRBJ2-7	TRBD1	CASSPGDRGGNEQYF	TGTGCCAGCAGCCCTGGGGACAGGGGAGGTAACGAGCAGTACTTC
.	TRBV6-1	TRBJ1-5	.	CASRPMVYNQPQHF	TGTGCCAGCAGACCTATGGTTTACAATCAGCCCCAGCATTTT